These 17 T cell receptor beta chains were sequenced from one sample in a study of blood T cell repertoires in COVID-19. TCRdb keeps only in-frame clones here, not all; method: immunoSEQ multiplex PCR. The top ten clones hold about 1.2% of a sample with a few hundred thousand clones, more than 70% of them seen once. Input material: peripheral blood. Every receptor here comes from a woman aged 50 to 60 with acute or convalescent COVID-19.

CDR3 residues: CASTGQENGYTF. CDR3 sequence (DNA): TGTGCCAGCACGGGACAGGAGAATGGCTACACCTTC. The V gene is TRBV2, the J gene TRBJ1-2; TRBD1 agrees at 8 bases. The CDR3 is 12 amino acids. V lost 7 bases and J lost 6; bases outside the gene matches: 4. Germline V gives CDR1 SNHLY, CDR2 FYNNEI.

The chain recombines TRBV9 with TRBJ1-6; D uncertain. V lost 4 bases, J lost 0 bases, and 20 bases lay in between. Germline CDR1 SGDLS, CDR2 YYNGEE. This CDR3 has 19 amino acids. The CDR3 DNA follows: TGTGCCAGCAGCCCCTCAGAGAAACAGCCAAGCTCCTATAATTCACCCCTCCACTTT. This codes for CASSPSEKQPSSYNSPLHF.

The genes are TRBV3-1 (or the pseudogene TRBV3-2) and TRBJ2-5; TRBD2 might be the D (6 bases). The CDR3 length is 12 residues. The germline V and J ends were trimmed by 4 bases and 5 bases, with 8 bases remaining between them. The germline gives CDR1 LGHDT, CDR2 YNNKEL (reference sequence). The CDR3 region is CASSRLAETQYF. The CDR3 nucleotides read TGTGCCAGCAGCCGCCTAGCGGAGACCCAGTACTTC.

This clone was found once. The V call is TRBV6-1, the J call TRBJ2-1, with 14 bases identical to TRBD2. The germline V gene encodes CDR1 MNHNS and CDR2 SASEGT. V shed 3 bases and J 4 bases; nucleotides not matched to a gene: 2. The CDR3 is 16 amino acids. This CDR3 reads CASSDRLAGGYNEQFF. DNA of the CDR3: TGTGCCAGCAGTGACCGACTAGCGGGAGGGTACAATGAGCAGTTCTTC.

The rearrangement uses TRBV19 and TRBJ2-3, with D tentatively TRBD1 (6 bases). V lost 7 bases and J lost 1, with 18 bases in between. The CDR3 extends over 16 amino acids. CDR1 is LNHDA and CDR2 is SQIVND in the germline V gene (reference sequence). The CDR3 DNA reads as TGTGCCAGTAATCCCCAACAGGGTGGAGGCACAGATACGCAGTATTTT. It is translated as CASNPQQGGGTDTQYF. Full variable domain (rest looked up from reference TRBV19 and TRBJ2-3): DGGITQSPKYLFRKEGQNVTLSCEQNLNHDAMYWYRQDPGQGLRLIYYSQIVNDFQKGDIAEGYSVSREKKESFPLTVTSAQKNPTAFYLCASNPQQGGGTDTQYFGPGTRLTVL.

This clone was detected a few times. The genes are TRBV5-1 and TRBJ1-6, with no clear D. This CDR3 contains 14 residues. Trimming took 1 base from V and 7 from J, leaving 9 bases between them. CDR1 is SGHRS, CDR2 YFSETQ, per germline. The CDR3, as DNA: TGCGCCAGCAGCTTGAATAACGGGAATTCACCCCTCCACTTT. Its protein product is CASSLNNGNSPLHF.

This sequence joins TRBV5-4 and TRBJ2-5, with D perhaps TRBD2 (6 bases). V lost 5 bases, J lost 2 bases, and 19 bases lay in between. Per germline, CDR1 SGHNT and CDR2 YYREEE (reference sequence). The CDR3 is made up of 16 amino acids. CDR3 bases: TGTGCCAGCAGTCCACCCCCCCCCAGCGGGCAAGAGACCCAGTACTTC. Encoded protein: CASSPPPPSGQETQYF. Looking up the rest from reference TRBV5-4 and TRBJ2-5 gives the full variable domain: ETGVTQSPTHLIKTRGQQVTLRCSSQSGHNTVSWYQQALGQGPQFIFQYYREEENGRGNFPPRFSGLQFPNYSSELNVNALELDDSALYLCASSPPPPSGQETQYFGPGTRLLVL.

This chain joins TRBV5-5 and TRBJ1-6, with 7 bases lining up with TRBD1. After removal of 2 bases from V and 10 bases from J, the junction contained 6 bases not matched to a gene. The CDR3 length is 14 residues. From germline, CDR1 is SGHKS and CDR2 YYEKEE (reference sequence). CDR3 protein: CASSFVGTDSPLHF. CDR3 nucleotide sequence: TGTGCCAGCAGCTTCGTCGGGACAGACTCACCCCTCCACTTT.

The J gene is TRBJ1-6, the V gene TRBV30, with 7 positions matching TRBD1. CDR3 length: 13 residues. V lost 5 bases to trimming and J lost 5 bases; unmatched junction nucleotides: 3. Looked up from germline, CDR1 is GTSNPN and CDR2 is SVGIG (reference sequence). CDR3 residues: CAWVTGNNSPLHF. CDR3 nucleotides: TGTGCCTGGGTGACAGGGAATAATTCACCCCTCCACTTT.

The CDR3, as DNA: TGCAGTGCTAGTACGGGAGGGAACGAGCAGTACTTC. It codes for CSASTGGNEQYF. V is TRBV20-1 and J is TRBJ2-7; 8 bases are a match to TRBD2. Per germline, CDR1 DFQATT and CDR2 SNEGSKA (reference sequence). The trim removed 3 bases at V and 5 bases at J, leaving 3 bases unmatched. The CDR3 totals 12 residues.

V and J are TRBV9 and TRBJ2-1; the D gene is possibly TRBD1 (5 bases). V lost 5 bases and J lost 6, with 18 bases in between. Germline V lookup: CDR1 SGDLS, CDR2 YYNGEE. The CDR3 has 15 residues. The CDR3 nucleotides read TGTGCCAGCAGTGAACAGGTGACTCTACTCAATGAGCAGTTCTTC. It specifies CASSEQVTLLNEQFF.

The V gene is TRBV2, the J gene TRBJ1-3; D is uncertain. The CDR3 is 14 residues long. Germline-derived CDR1 and CDR2 are SNHLY and FYNNEI. V lost 8 bases and J 1 base, leaving 12 bases between the germline ends. The CDR3 DNA reads TGTGCCAGCTATCGGGGTGGGTCTGGAAACACCATATATTTT. This encodes CASYRGGSGNTIYF.

The chain uses TRBV5-4 and TRBJ2-3; D may be TRBD1 (7 bases). Germline CDR1 reads SGHNT; CDR2 reads YYREEE (reference sequence). The CDR3 has 13 amino acids. The V and J ends lost 4 bases and 4 bases respectively, with 10 bases between them. The CDR3 nucleotides are TGTGCCAGCAGCGGAGGGACAGCAGATACGCAGTATTTT. Translated: CASSGGTADTQYF.

The chain uses TRBV5-6 and TRBJ1-2; no clear D. The V and J ends lost 2 bases and 2 bases respectively, with 19 bases between them. The CDR3 consists of 17 residues. Germline assignment: CDR1 SGHDT and CDR2 YYEEEE. The CDR3 DNA follows: TGTGCCAGCAGCTTATTTAAGGTCGAACCGAGGAACTATGGCTACACCTTC. This translates into CASSLFKVEPRNYGYTF.

This rearrangement joins TRBV12-3 or TRBV12-4 to TRBJ2-3, with D hard to call. The CDR3 consists of 13 residues. Between the trimmed V and J ends, which lost 3 bases and 4 bases, there was a span of 8 bases. CDR3 region: CASSLGYPDTQYF. In DNA form, the CDR3 reads TGTGCCAGCAGTTTGGGCTATCCAGATACGCAGTATTTT.

V usage is TRBV10-1 and J usage is TRBJ2-2; the D gene is possibly TRBD2 (6 bases). The length of the CDR3 is 12 residues. Germline CDR1 and CDR2: WNHNN and SYGVQD (reference sequence). Trimming removed 8 bases at V and 8 bases at J, with 12 bases between. The CDR3 here is CASSPGGGELFF. The CDR3 DNA is TGCGCCAGCTCTCCCGGGGGAGGGGAGCTGTTTTTT.

V is TRBV7-2 and J is TRBJ2-3; 10 bases are shared with TRBD2. The CDR3 covers 16 residues. V lost 4 bases and J lost 1; bases outside the gene matches: 5. The germline V gene encodes CDR1 SGHTA and CDR2 FQGNSA. The CDR3 reads CASSSPAGGGTDTQYF. Here the CDR3 DNA reads TGTGCCAGCAGCTCCCCAGCGGGGGGGGGCACAGATACGCAGTATTTT.